The rows below give T cell receptor beta chains drawn from one sample of a study of blood T cell repertoires in COVID-19. Sequencing used immunoSEQ multiplex PCR; TCRdb keeps in-frame clones, though not all of them. The repertoire holds some 250,000 clones, approximately 88% seen once, with more than 25% in the top ten. Specimen: peripheral blood. These receptors came from a middle-aged man with acute or convalescent COVID-19. The CDR3 runs from the conserved cysteine through the conserved F or W. Each record gives: J gene, clone size, V gene, D gene, CDR3 protein, CDR3 DNA. The D gene is left open where the match is weak. Some rows have no size entry. The others give once, few or many, or a class for an expanded clone.

>TRBJ2-7|NA|TRBV11-1|NA
CASSAGFEQYF
TGTGCCAGCAGCGCAGGGTTTGAGCAGTACTTC
>TRBJ1-2|few|TRBV5-1|NA
CASALDSYGYTF
TGCGCCAGCGCCCTGGACAGCTATGGCTACACCTTC
>TRBJ1-1|once|TRBV5-4|TRBD1
CASSRQTGGHTEAFF
TGTGCCAGCAGCCGCCAAACAGGGGGACATACTGAAGCTTTCTTT
>TRBJ1-1|NA|TRBV12-3/TRBV12-4|NA
CASSDRRGTEAFF
TGTGCCAGCAGCGATCGACGGGGCACTGAAGCTTTCTTT
>TRBJ1-6|NA|TRBV23-1|NA
CAIPDRGAYNSPLHF
TGCGCCATTCCGGACAGAGGAGCCTATAATTCACCCCTCCACTTT
>TRBJ2-3|NA|TRBV7-3|NA
CASSLEAARTDTQYF
TGTGCCAGCAGCTTAGAGGCAGCTCGAACGGATACGCAGTATTTT
>TRBJ1-3|NA|TRBV5-1|NA
CAGSLSGGSGNTIYF
TGCGCCGGCAGCTTGTCCGGGGGCTCTGGAAACACCATATATTTT
>TRBJ2-3|NA|TRBV18|TRBD1
CASSPLQGASTDTQYF
TGTGCCAGCTCACCGTTGCAGGGGGCAAGCACAGATACGCAGTATTTT
>TRBJ2-3|NA|TRBV24-1|TRBD1
CATSGPGQTTDTQYF
TGTGCCACCAGTGGTCCGGGACAGACCACAGATACGCAGTATTTT
>TRBJ2-7|NA|TRBV19|NA
CASSIQGSRDEQYF
TGTGCCAGTAGTATACAGGGGTCTCGGGACGAGCAGTACTTC
>TRBJ1-3|NA|TRBV9|NA
CASSVDSNSGNTIYF
TGTGCCAGCAGCGTAGATAGCAACTCTGGAAACACCATATATTTT
>TRBJ2-1|NA|TRBV2|NA
CASSLDPANEQFF
TGTGCCAGCAGTCTAGACCCGGCGAATGAGCAGTTCTTC
>TRBJ1-1|NA|TRBV19|NA
CASSENRENTEAFF
TGTGCCAGTAGCGAGAACAGGGAGAACACTGAAGCTTTCTTT
>TRBJ2-2|NA|TRBV2|NA
CASSVDTADTGELFF
TGTGCCAGCAGTGTCGACACAGCGGACACCGGGGAGCTGTTTTTT
>TRBJ1-4|NA|TRBV27|TRBD1
CASRRGGEGEKLFF
TGTGCCAGTAGGAGAGGGGGCGAGGGTGAAAAACTGTTTTTT
>TRBJ1-5|few|TRBV15|TRBD1
CATSRGTGGDQPQHF
TGTGCCACCAGCAGAGGGACAGGGGGTGATCAGCCCCAGCATTTT
>TRBJ1-2|NA|TRBV29-1|NA
CSVDQGYTF
TGCAGCGTTGACCAGGGCTACACCTTC
>TRBJ2-7|NA|TRBV14|TRBD2
CASSQDSTSGPYEQYF
TGTGCCAGCAGCCAAGATAGTACTAGCGGACCCTACGAGCAGTACTTC
>TRBJ1-5|NA|TRBV27|NA
CATDPSRGAGQPQHF
TGTGCCACCGATCCCTCCCGGGGGGCGGGACAGCCCCAGCATTTT
>TRBJ2-1|NA|TRBV11-2|NA
CASSLGVGAGYEQFF
TGTGCCAGCAGCTTAGGGGTTGGAGCGGGCTATGAGCAGTTCTTC
>TRBJ1-2|NA|TRBV5-4|TRBD1
CASGPRTHRGDYGYTF
TGTGCCAGCGGACCTAGAACCCACAGGGGCGACTATGGCTACACCTTC
>TRBJ1-2|NA|TRBV30|TRBD1
CAWIFSTGTGDGYTF
TGTGCCTGGATCTTCTCAACCGGGACAGGGGACGGCTACACCTTC
>TRBJ1-1|NA|TRBV5-1|NA
CASSFLGVAEAFF
TGCGCCAGCAGCTTCCTCGGGGTCGCTGAAGCTTTCTTT
>TRBJ1-5|NA|TRBV19|NA
CASTRGTTQPQHF
TGTGCCAGTACAAGGGGAACCACTCAGCCCCAGCATTTT
>TRBJ1-5|NA|TRBV9|TRBD1
CASSATGGSNQPQHF
TGTGCCAGCAGCGCCACAGGGGGGAGCAATCAGCCCCAGCATTTT
>TRBJ1-2|once|TRBV5-6|NA
CASSFLGGTGGYTF
TGTGCCAGCAGCTTTTTAGGAGGGACTGGTGGCTACACCTTC
>TRBJ2-5|once|TRBV6-6|NA
CASSYAGATQETQYF
TGTGCCAGCAGTTACGCGGGGGCCACGCAAGAGACCCAGTACTTC
>TRBJ1-2|NA|TRBV3-1/TRBV3-2|NA
CASSQGNRVPYGYTF
TGTGCCAGCAGCCAAGGGAACAGGGTCCCCTATGGCTACACCTTC
>TRBJ1-3|NA|TRBV20-1|NA
CSGGEDTIYF
TGCAGTGGCGGTGAGGACACCATATATTTT
>TRBJ1-6|few|TRBV6-5|TRBD1
CASSYRGHSSPLHF
TGTGCCAGCAGTTACAGGGGGCATAGTTCACCCCTCCACTTT
>TRBJ2-1|NA|TRBV5-1|NA
CASSLATYNEQFF
TGCGCCAGCAGCTTGGCAACCTACAATGAGCAGTTCTTC
>TRBJ2-7|once|TRBV6-2/TRBV6-3|TRBD2
CASSDSGRASYEQYF
TGTGCCAGCAGCGATAGCGGGAGGGCCTCCTACGAGCAGTACTTC
>TRBJ2-2|NA|TRBV5-1|NA
CASSLGQEVGELFF
TGCGCCAGCAGCTTGGGGCAGGAGGTCGGGGAGCTGTTTTTT
>TRBJ1-5|once|TRBV30|TRBD1
CAWSLGQKNQPQHF
TGTGCCTGGAGTTTGGGACAGAAGAATCAGCCCCAGCATTTT
>TRBJ2-4|NA|TRBV15|TRBD2
CATSRDSLAGNIQYF
TGTGCCACCAGCAGAGATTCGCTAGCGGGAAACATTCAGTACTTC
>TRBJ2-7|NA|TRBV6-6|TRBD2
CASRLAGDSEQYF
TGTGCCAGCAGACTAGCGGGAGATTCCGAGCAGTACTTC
>TRBJ1-2|NA|TRBV5-1|NA
CASRPGTLINYGYTF
TGCGCCAGCAGACCCGGGACATTGATCAACTATGGCTACACCTTC
>TRBJ2-3|NA|TRBV30|TRBD2
CAWSVLAGGPEF
TGTGCCTGGAGTGTACTAGCGGGAGGCCCCGAATTT